This TCR beta chain was obtained from a study of T cell responses to AZD1222 COVID-19 vaccine. General study findings and limits: Across the whole spike, CD4 TCRs peaked at regions 160-218 and 743-854. Spike-specific TCRs gained breadth and depth after people received two AZD1222 doses. Scientists sampled the repertoires only once the peak T cell response had passed.

Data came from immunoSEQ multiplex PCR; TCRdb stores just in-frame clones and leaves some out. Seen here are about 120,000 clones, 80% to 95% observed once, and the top ten hold more than 3.5%. A note on this clone: Antigen unknown.

This CDR3 is 15 amino acids long. CDR1 and CDR2 from the germline V gene are MDHEN and SYDVKM. Trimming cost V 5 bases and J 5 bases; bases outside gene matches: 8. This sequence joins TRBV28 and TRBJ1-2; 10 bases are a match to TRBD1. The clonotype originates from an adult who received the MenACWY meningococcal vaccine as a control. The sequencing used peripheral blood, collected 28 days after the second dose of the MenACWY control vaccine. The CDR3: CASSGSRTGGYGYTF. The DNA of the CDR3 is TGTGCCAGCAGTGGGAGTCGGACAGGGGGTTATGGCTACACCTTC.